Shown below are 7 T cell receptor beta chains from a single sample sequenced in a study of early T cells in non-severe SARS-CoV-2 infection. Each CDR3 protein is one row after TCRdb ran MiXCR on the 5' RACE reads. There are around 76,000 distinct CDR3 sequences in the sample; 12% occur only once, and roughly 3.8% lies in the top ten. The sequenced sample consisted of whole blood. The receptors were sampled from an adult who was a healthcare worker with PCR-confirmed SARS-CoV-2 infection or an uninfected control (not recorded which).

This clonotype was detected many times. J is TRBJ2-1 and V is TRBV6-1; TRBD2 is a possible D gene (6 bases). The V gene lost 8 bases and the J gene lost 0 bases, with 20 bases spanning the gap. Germline loops: CDR1 MNHNS, CDR2 SASEGT. This CDR3 has 17 residues. CDR3 amino acids: CASDWGLLPSSYNEQFF. The CDR3 DNA is TGTGCCAGCGACTGGGGACTTCTTCCTAGCTCCTACAATGAGCAGTTCTTC.

There are a few counts of this clonotype. The chain carries TRBV6-4 and TRBJ1-1; D is ambiguous. V lost 8 bases to trimming and J lost 8 bases, with 3 bases between them. Per the germline V gene, CDR1 is MRHNA and CDR2 is SNTAGT. The CDR3 is 8 residues long. The CDR3 loop is CASLEAFF. The CDR3 DNA sequence: TGTGCCAGCTTGGAAGCTTTCTTT.

In this sample, this clonotype turned up many times. The chain carries TRBV11-2 and TRBJ2-7, with TRBD2 identical over 7 bases. This CDR3 is 12 amino acids long. Germline-derived CDR1 and CDR2 are SGHAT and FQNNGV. Trimming took 3 bases from V and 12 from J; bases not matched to a gene: 8. The DNA of the CDR3 is TGTGCCAGCAGCTTTCCCCTCGGGAGGAGGTACTTC. Residues: CASSFPLGRRYF.

The J gene is TRBJ1-2, the V gene TRBV28; D gene ambiguous. Germline loops: CDR1 MDHEN, CDR2 SYDVKM. The CDR3 runs to 13 residues. V shed 5 bases and J shed 4 bases, with 11 bases lying between them. The CDR3 region is CASSPPLSYGYTF. In nucleotides, the CDR3 is TGTGCCAGCAGTCCCCCATTGAGCTATGGCTACACCTTC.

This clonotype was seen a handful of times. The rearrangement links TRBV29-1 to TRBJ2-7, with 8 bases matching TRBD1. The V gene end was trimmed by 6 bases and the J gene end by 3 bases; junction bases not matched to a gene: 7. This CDR3 region has 13 residues. Germline CDR1 and CDR2: SQVTM and ANQGSEA. CDR3 protein: CSVIQGEGYEQYF. CDR3 sequence (DNA): TGCAGCGTCATACAGGGGGAAGGCTACGAGCAGTACTTC.

This clonotype was picked up a small number of times. J is TRBJ1-5 and V is TRBV20-1; 9 bases match TRBD1. Germline V gene sequence: CDR1 DFQATT, CDR2 SNEGSKA (reference sequence). V lost 4 bases, J lost 3 bases, and 10 bases stayed unmatched. The CDR3 has 16 residues. Here the CDR3 reads CSATVPGQGVNQPQHF. The CDR3 DNA sequence: TGCAGTGCTACTGTTCCGGGACAGGGAGTCAATCAGCCCCAGCATTTT.

This clonotype was counted many times. V usage is TRBV10-2 and J usage is TRBJ2-1, with unresolved D. This CDR3 has 14 amino acids. Germline V gives CDR1 WSHSY, CDR2 SAAADI. Trimming took 3 bases from V and 7 from J, leaving 13 bases between them. In DNA form, the CDR3 reads TGCGCCAGCAGTGACTTGTTGAAGGAGAATGAGCAGTTCTTC. As protein: CASSDLLKENEQFF.